Listed here are 13 T cell receptor beta chains from one sample, sequenced in a study of blood T cells in healthy people across ages. Primed by a sample-barcoded 5' primer and a J-beta primer mix, a second PCR proceeded for about 6 to 11 cycles. TCRdb re-derived calls from the 5' RACE reads in MiXCR, one entry per CDR3 protein. The sample lists about 830,000 distinct CDR3 sequences; nearly 60% were seen once. Sequencing input: blood. The receptors stem from a man aged 30-40 years in good health.

The chain recombines TRBV20-1 with TRBJ2-3; D might be TRBD2 (6 bases). V lost 3 bases, J lost 4 bases, and 17 bases lay in between. The CDR3 is 15 residues long. CDR1 and CDR2 (germline): DFQATT, SNEGSKA (reference sequence). CDR3 nucleotides: TGCAGTGCTAGCAGACGGGGCAGCGGGCCAGATACGCAGTATTTT. Amino acids: CSASRRGSGPDTQYF.

This chain joins TRBV27 and TRBJ2-1; D unclear. Germline V CDR1 and CDR2: MNHEY, SMNVEV (reference sequence). The CDR3 loop spans 14 amino acids. Trimming stripped 6 bases from V and 8 bases from J, with 17 bases between. In nucleotides, the CDR3 is TGTGCCAGCAGGGCCCTAATTAGTTACGATGAGCAGTTCTTC. This sequence encodes CASRALISYDEQFF.

The chain joins TRBV12-3 or TRBV12-4 to TRBJ1-1, with D possibly TRBD1 on 5 matching bases. V gave up 2 bases and J gave up 5 bases, with 12 bases separating them. This CDR3 is built from 14 residues. CDR3 in DNA: TGTGCCAGCAGTTTAACAGGACCAGCAACTGAAGCTTTCTTT. As protein: CASSLTGPATEAFF.

The genes are TRBV24-1 and TRBJ2-3, with TRBD2 matching 10 bases. V lost 4 bases, J lost 8 bases, and 8 bases stayed unmatched. The CDR3 totals 15 residues. CDR1 is KGHDR, CDR2 SFDVKD, per germline. The DNA of the CDR3 is TGTGCCACCAGTGAGTTGGCTAGCGGGAGTGGTACGCAGTATTTT. Translating gives CATSELASGSGTQYF.

The rearrangement uses TRBV28 and TRBJ2-3, with 10 bases fitting TRBD1. Unmatched junction bases numbered 6, after V lost 5 bases and J lost 4 bases. Germline V gene data show CDR1 as MDHEN and CDR2 as SYDVKM. The CDR3 consists of 15 residues. CDR3 sequence (DNA): TGTGCCAGCAGTCTGACAGGGGGCGAAGCAGATACGCAGTATTTT. This sequence encodes CASSLTGGEADTQYF. Looking up the rest from reference TRBV28 and TRBJ2-3 gives the full variable domain: DVKVTQSSRYLVKRTGEKVFLECVQDMDHENMFWYRQDPGLGLRLIYFSYDVKMKEKGDIPEGYSVSREKKERFSLILESASTNQTSMYLCASSLTGGEADTQYFGPGTRLTVL.

Remarks on this clonotype: A much larger clonotype is one base distant, so this may be a read error. The chain links TRBV20-1 to TRBJ2-5; D might be TRBD2 (7 bases). The CDR3 length is 13 residues. Germline CDR1 DFQATT, CDR2 SNEGSKA (reference sequence). Trimming removed 3 bases at V and 11 bases at J, with 19 bases between. The CDR3 sequence is CSARAGGQNEQYF. The CDR3 DNA follows: TGCAGTGCTAGGGCCGGGGGGCAGAATGAGCAGTACTTC.

This clonotype turned up a few times. The chain uses TRBV20-1 and TRBJ2-7, with 11 nucleotides matching TRBD2. The CDR3 totals 17 residues. With 0 bases clipped from V and 0 bases from J, the junction kept 7 bases outside the gene matches. Germline lookup yields CDR1 DFQATT and CDR2 SNEGSKA (reference sequence). The CDR3 sequence: CSAREGSGRESSYEQYF. CDR3 bases: TGCAGTGCTAGAGAGGGTAGCGGGAGGGAAAGCTCCTACGAGCAGTACTTC.

V usage is TRBV4-1 and J usage is TRBJ2-7; tentative D call: TRBD1 (6 bases). V dropped 0 bases and J dropped 4 bases, with 16 bases sitting between them. CDR3 size: 16 residues. Germline-derived CDR1 and CDR2 are MGHRA and YSYEKL. This CDR3 is CASSQEGAASFYEQYF. The DNA for the CDR3 is TGCGCCAGCAGCCAAGAGGGGGCAGCATCTTTTTACGAGCAGTACTTC.

The chain couples TRBV7-2 to TRBJ2-1; 9 nucleotides agree with TRBD2. Germline CDR1 and CDR2: SGHTA and FQGNSA. With V trimmed by 6 bases and J by 6 bases, 12 bases remained unmatched. CDR3 length: 16 amino acids. CDR3: CASSTQLAGVGNEQFF. The CDR3 DNA reads TGTGCCAGCAGTACCCAATTAGCGGGAGTGGGCAATGAGCAGTTCTTC.

The rearrangement uses TRBV7-2 and TRBJ2-7, with 10 bases that match TRBD2. This CDR3 is 15 amino acids long. Losses at the gene ends were 4 bases for V and 6 bases for J; bases not matched to a gene: 9. Germline loops: CDR1 SGHTA, CDR2 FQGNSA. The CDR3: CASSSRTSGDSEQYF. In DNA form, the CDR3 reads TGTGCCAGCAGCTCCAGGACTAGCGGTGACTCCGAGCAGTACTTC.

The table lists this clonotype with a few counts. The chain recombines TRBV21-1 with TRBJ2-7; TRBD2, the table's D call, lacks a check against the DNA. TRBV21-1 is classified as a pseudogene. This CDR3 spans 17 amino acids. CDR3 sequence reads: CASSKRRGRAQAYEQYF. The CDR3 nucleotides read TGTGCCAGCAGCAAACGGCGCGGGAGGGCCCAAGCCTACGAGCAGTACTTC.

This clonotype has a handful of counts. This rearrangement joins TRBV10-2 to TRBJ2-4; TRBD2 agrees at 8 bases. Germline loops: CDR1 WSHSY, CDR2 SAAADI. This CDR3 is 15 amino acids long. J gave up 4 bases and V 1 base, and 3 bases lay outside the gene matches. The CDR3 sequence is CASSEWERGKNIQYF. The CDR3 nucleotides are TGCGCCAGCAGTGAGTGGGAGCGGGGGAAAAACATTCAGTACTTC.

V usage is TRBV25-1 and J usage is TRBJ2-3, with 7 nucleotides matching TRBD2. This CDR3 has 13 amino acids. Looked up from germline, CDR1 is MGHDK and CDR2 is SYGVNS. After removal of 6 bases from V and 6 bases from J, the junction contained 6 bases not matched to a gene. In nucleotides, the CDR3 is TGTGCCAGCAGGCGACTAGCAGGGGATACGCAGTATTTT. This gives the protein CASRRLAGDTQYF.